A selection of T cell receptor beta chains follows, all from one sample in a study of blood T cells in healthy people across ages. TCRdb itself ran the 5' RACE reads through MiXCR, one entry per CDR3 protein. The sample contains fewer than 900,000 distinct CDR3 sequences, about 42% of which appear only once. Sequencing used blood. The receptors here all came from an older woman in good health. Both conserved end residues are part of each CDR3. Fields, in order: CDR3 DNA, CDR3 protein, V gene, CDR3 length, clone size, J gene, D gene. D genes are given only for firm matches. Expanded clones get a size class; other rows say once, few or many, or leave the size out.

CDR3 DNA: TGCAGCGGTGAAGGGGAAGGCAACGGCGAGCAGTACTTC; CDR3 protein: CSGEGEGNGEQYF; V gene: TRBV29-1; CDR3 length: 13; clone size: -; J gene: TRBJ2-7; D gene: -
CDR3 DNA: TGTGCCAGCAGCCAAGGACAGATCACAGATACGCAGTATTTT; CDR3 protein: CASSQGQITDTQYF; V gene: TRBV14; CDR3 length: 14; clone size: -; J gene: TRBJ2-3; D gene: -
CDR3 DNA: TGTGCCAGCAGTTTAGCTGCTAAGACCGGGCGGCTGAGGGATTCACCCCTCCACTTT; CDR3 protein: CASSLAAKTGRLRDSPLHF; V gene: TRBV12-3/TRBV12-4; CDR3 length: 19; clone size: -; J gene: TRBJ1-6; D gene: -
CDR3 DNA: TGCAGCGTTCAAGGGACTAGCGGGAGTTCTTGGGTCACAGATACGCAGTATTTT; CDR3 protein: CSVQGTSGSSWVTDTQYF; V gene: TRBV29-1; CDR3 length: 18; clone size: -; J gene: TRBJ2-3; D gene: TRBD2
CDR3 DNA: TGTGCCAGCAGCGTAGTGATACAGGGGGTCACTGAAGCTTTCTTT; CDR3 protein: CASSVVIQGVTEAFF; V gene: TRBV9; CDR3 length: 15; clone size: -; J gene: TRBJ1-1; D gene: TRBD1
CDR3 DNA: TGTGCCGGCAGCCAAGCCCTACAGGCTGAGCAGTTCTTC; CDR3 protein: CAGSQALQAEQFF; V gene: TRBV14; CDR3 length: 13; clone size: -; J gene: TRBJ2-1; D gene: -
CDR3 DNA: TGTGCCAGCAGCCCCTACAGCGGCGGAGACTGTGGCTACACCTTC; CDR3 protein: CASSPYSGGDCGYTF; V gene: TRBV14; CDR3 length: 15; clone size: -; J gene: TRBJ1-2; D gene: -
CDR3 DNA: TGCGCCAGCAGCCATACAGGCAATGAGCAGTTCTTC; CDR3 protein: CASSHTGNEQFF; V gene: TRBV4-1; CDR3 length: 12; clone size: -; J gene: TRBJ2-1; D gene: -
CDR3 DNA: TGTGCCAGCAGTCCGGGAGGGGTAGGCGGCAATCAGCCCCAGCATTTT; CDR3 protein: CASSPGGVGGNQPQHF; V gene: TRBV11-2; CDR3 length: 16; clone size: -; J gene: TRBJ1-5; D gene: -
CDR3 DNA: TGTGCCAGCAGACCCGGGACAGGGGCATCCTATGGCTACACCTTC; CDR3 protein: CASRPGTGASYGYTF; V gene: TRBV12-3/TRBV12-4; CDR3 length: 15; clone size: -; J gene: TRBJ1-2; D gene: TRBD1
CDR3 DNA: TGCAGTATAAGTGGACGGGGCGAGACCCAGTACTTC; CDR3 protein: CSISGRGETQYF; V gene: TRBV29-1; CDR3 length: 12; clone size: many; J gene: TRBJ2-5; D gene: -
CDR3 DNA: TGTGCCATCAGTCACAGGGATTCGGACACTGAAGCTTTCTTT; CDR3 protein: CAISHRDSDTEAFF; V gene: TRBV10-3; CDR3 length: 14; clone size: -; J gene: TRBJ1-1; D gene: -
CDR3 DNA: TGCAGTGCTAGTGCCCTGACAGGGAGCGGCTACACCTTC; CDR3 protein: CSASALTGSGYTF; V gene: TRBV20-1; CDR3 length: 13; clone size: many; J gene: TRBJ1-2; D gene: TRBD1
CDR3 DNA: TGCAGTGCTAGAGGGACAGTGGGGGGCTACACCTTC; CDR3 protein: CSARGTVGGYTF; V gene: TRBV20-1; CDR3 length: 12; clone size: -; J gene: TRBJ1-2; D gene: -
CDR3 DNA: TGTGCCAGCAGTGATGCAGGGGCTTATGGCTACACCTTC; CDR3 protein: CASSDAGAYGYTF; V gene: TRBV2; CDR3 length: 13; clone size: -; J gene: TRBJ1-2; D gene: -
CDR3 DNA: TGCAGTGCTAGTCGGGAGATTCACAATGAGCAGTTCTTC; CDR3 protein: CSASREIHNEQFF; V gene: TRBV20-1; CDR3 length: 13; clone size: -; J gene: TRBJ2-1; D gene: -
CDR3 DNA: TGTGCCAGCAGCCCCCCTGGTCAAGATACGCAGTATTTT; CDR3 protein: CASSPPGQDTQYF; V gene: TRBV3-1; CDR3 length: 13; clone size: -; J gene: TRBJ2-3; D gene: -
CDR3 DNA: TGCAGTGCTAGAGATGAGCAGGGGCAGTTCTTC; CDR3 protein: CSARDEQGQFF; V gene: TRBV20-1; CDR3 length: 11; clone size: few; J gene: TRBJ2-1; D gene: -
CDR3 DNA: TGTGCCAGCAGCCCCGGGGTAGCGGGATTGTACGAGCAGTACTTC; CDR3 protein: CASSPGVAGLYEQYF; V gene: TRBV5-6; CDR3 length: 15; clone size: -; J gene: TRBJ2-7; D gene: TRBD2
CDR3 DNA: TGTGCCAGCAGGGAGCCGGGGCGCCCCGCGGAGACCCAGTACTTC; CDR3 protein: CASREPGRPAETQYF; V gene: TRBV6-5; CDR3 length: 15; clone size: -; J gene: TRBJ2-5; D gene: -
CDR3 DNA: TGTGCCAGCAGCCTCACGGGACAGGGGAAGAACACCGGGGAGCTGTTTTTT; CDR3 protein: CASSLTGQGKNTGELFF; V gene: TRBV7-2; CDR3 length: 17; clone size: -; J gene: TRBJ2-2; D gene: TRBD1
CDR3 DNA: TGTGCCATCAGTGAGTCGATGGCCGGTACCTACGAGCAGTACTTC; CDR3 protein: CAISESMAGTYEQYF; V gene: TRBV10-3; CDR3 length: 15; clone size: -; J gene: TRBJ2-7; D gene: -
CDR3 DNA: TGTGCCACCAGACCAGGGGGGGACCCCTATGGCTACACCTTC; CDR3 protein: CATRPGGDPYGYTF; V gene: TRBV15; CDR3 length: 14; clone size: many; J gene: TRBJ1-2; D gene: TRBD1
CDR3 DNA: TGCAGCGCTGGGGGGTTGTCGGAGACCCAGTACTTC; CDR3 protein: CSAGGLSETQYF; V gene: TRBV29-1; CDR3 length: 12; clone size: few; J gene: TRBJ2-5; D gene: -
CDR3 DNA: TGCAGTGCTCTCACTAACGGGAGGTCAGATACGCAGTATTTT; CDR3 protein: CSALTNGRSDTQYF; V gene: TRBV20-1; CDR3 length: 14; clone size: -; J gene: TRBJ2-3; D gene: TRBD2
CDR3 DNA: TGTGCCAGCGGCTACAGATTTGGGTCCCCACGAGAAGGCTATGGCTACACCTTC; CDR3 protein: CASGYRFGSPREGYGYTF; V gene: TRBV12-3/TRBV12-4; CDR3 length: 18; clone size: -; J gene: TRBJ1-2; D gene: -
CDR3 DNA: TGTGCCAGCAGTAGACAGGGCGGGCCTAATGAAAAACTGTTTTTT; CDR3 protein: CASSRQGGPNEKLFF; V gene: TRBV12-3/TRBV12-4; CDR3 length: 15; clone size: -; J gene: TRBJ1-4; D gene: TRBD1
CDR3 DNA: TGTGCCAGCTGCTCAGTGAGATCTGGGGCCAACGTCCTGACTTTC; CDR3 protein: CASCSVRSGANVLTF; V gene: TRBV6-2/TRBV6-3; CDR3 length: 15; clone size: -; J gene: TRBJ2-6; D gene: -
CDR3 DNA: TGTGCCAGCAGCTTGGATGTCAGGGCAGAGACCCAGTACTTC; CDR3 protein: CASSLDVRAETQYF; V gene: TRBV5-5; CDR3 length: 14; clone size: few; J gene: TRBJ2-5; D gene: -
CDR3 DNA: TGTGCCAGCAGCCCTGCCGGACAGCGAAACATTCAGTACTTC; CDR3 protein: CASSPAGQRNIQYF; V gene: TRBV3-1; CDR3 length: 14; clone size: few; J gene: TRBJ2-4; D gene: -
CDR3 DNA: TGTGCCAGCAGCTTAACAACTAGCCGCTCCTACAATGAGCAGTTCTTC; CDR3 protein: CASSLTTSRSYNEQFF; V gene: TRBV11-3; CDR3 length: 16; clone size: few; J gene: TRBJ2-1; D gene: -
CDR3 DNA: TGTGCCAGCACCCGCGAGGTAGGGTCTGACGAGCAGTACTTC; CDR3 protein: CASTREVGSDEQYF; V gene: TRBV2; CDR3 length: 14; clone size: -; J gene: TRBJ2-7; D gene: -
CDR3 DNA: TGTGCCAGCAGCGTAGGTAAGCGGGAGTGCGAGCAGTACTTC; CDR3 protein: CASSVGKRECEQYF; V gene: TRBV9; CDR3 length: 14; clone size: few; J gene: TRBJ2-7; D gene: TRBD2
CDR3 DNA: TGCGCCAGCAGACGTGGCGAGGGGCAACCCAGGGAGCTGTTTTTT; CDR3 protein: CASRRGEGQPRELFF; V gene: TRBV4-1; CDR3 length: 15; clone size: -; J gene: TRBJ2-2; D gene: -
CDR3 DNA: TGTGCCAGCAGCCAATTTGGACTAGCGGACACAGATACGCAGTATTTT; CDR3 protein: CASSQFGLADTDTQYF; V gene: TRBV7-2; CDR3 length: 16; clone size: many; J gene: TRBJ2-3; D gene: TRBD2
CDR3 DNA: TGCGCCAGCAGCCGCGGGACTGGGGGGAACATTCAGTACTTC; CDR3 protein: CASSRGTGGNIQYF; V gene: TRBV5-1; CDR3 length: 14; clone size: few; J gene: TRBJ2-4; D gene: -
CDR3 DNA: TGTGCCATCAGTGAGGAGGGCCCAGCGGGGGAGGAAGATACGCAGTATTTT; CDR3 protein: CAISEEGPAGEEDTQYF; V gene: TRBV10-3; CDR3 length: 17; clone size: many; J gene: TRBJ2-3; D gene: TRBD2
CDR3 DNA: TGCGCCAGCAGCTTGGCCTATGGTGGCGAGCAGTACTTC; CDR3 protein: CASSLAYGGEQYF; V gene: TRBV5-1; CDR3 length: 13; clone size: -; J gene: TRBJ2-7; D gene: -
CDR3 DNA: TGTGCCAGCAGTGGCGACAGGGGGAGATGGAGCTACACCTTC; CDR3 protein: CASSGDRGRWSYTF; V gene: TRBV6-5; CDR3 length: 14; clone size: -; J gene: TRBJ1-2; D gene: TRBD1
CDR3 DNA: TGTGCTAGGGGACAGGGAGGGTCACCCCTCCACTTT; CDR3 protein: CARGQGGSPLHF; V gene: TRBV28; CDR3 length: 12; clone size: few; J gene: TRBJ1-6; D gene: TRBD1
CDR3 DNA: TGTGCCAGCAGCCCCCCAGGGACAGGTTCTGTGCAGTTCTTC; CDR3 protein: CASSPPGTGSVQFF; V gene: TRBV7-3; CDR3 length: 14; clone size: many; J gene: TRBJ2-1; D gene: TRBD1
CDR3 DNA: TGTGCCAGCAGAGAGGGGGGCACAGATACGCAGTATTTT; CDR3 protein: CASREGGTDTQYF; V gene: TRBV7-2; CDR3 length: 13; clone size: few; J gene: TRBJ2-3; D gene: -
CDR3 DNA: TGTGCCAGCAGCATGGGGTCTAACTATGGCTACACCTTC; CDR3 protein: CASSMGSNYGYTF; V gene: TRBV7-2; CDR3 length: 13; clone size: -; J gene: TRBJ1-2; D gene: -
CDR3 DNA: TGTGCCAGCAGCTTAGAGCGGGGGTACAATGAGCAGTTCTTC; CDR3 protein: CASSLERGYNEQFF; V gene: TRBV7-2; CDR3 length: 14; clone size: few; J gene: TRBJ2-1; D gene: TRBD2
CDR3 DNA: TGTGCCAGCAAGGGGCTAGCGGGAGTCGGGGAGCTGTTTTTT; CDR3 protein: CASKGLAGVGELFF; V gene: TRBV2; CDR3 length: 14; clone size: -; J gene: TRBJ2-2; D gene: TRBD2
CDR3 DNA: TGTGCCAGCAGCCCCTCCGGGAGTCAGACCCAGTACTTC; CDR3 protein: CASSPSGSQTQYF; V gene: TRBV12-3/TRBV12-4; CDR3 length: 13; clone size: few; J gene: TRBJ2-5; D gene: -
CDR3 DNA: TGTGCCAGCACCGGACAGGCTTCAGAGACCCAGTACTTC; CDR3 protein: CASTGQASETQYF; V gene: TRBV12-3/TRBV12-4; CDR3 length: 13; clone size: -; J gene: TRBJ2-5; D gene: TRBD1
CDR3 DNA: TGTGCCAGTCGCCCCCTAGCGGGGGTGAGAACCGGGGAGCTGTTTTTT; CDR3 protein: CASRPLAGVRTGELFF; V gene: TRBV11-2; CDR3 length: 16; clone size: once; J gene: TRBJ2-2; D gene: TRBD2
CDR3 DNA: TGTGCCTGCGGGACTAGCGGGGGTTACGAGCAGTACTTC; CDR3 protein: CACGTSGGYEQYF; V gene: TRBV12-3/TRBV12-4; CDR3 length: 13; clone size: -; J gene: TRBJ2-7; D gene: TRBD2
CDR3 DNA: TGCGCCAGCAGCCAAGCTTGGGGGGGCGGGGCCAACGTCCTGACTTTC; CDR3 protein: CASSQAWGGGANVLTF; V gene: TRBV4-1; CDR3 length: 16; clone size: -; J gene: TRBJ2-6; D gene: -
CDR3 DNA: TGTGCCAGCAGTGAATACGGGAATTCACCCCTCCACTTT; CDR3 protein: CASSEYGNSPLHF; V gene: TRBV2; CDR3 length: 13; clone size: -; J gene: TRBJ1-6; D gene: -
CDR3 DNA: TGTGCCAGCAGCCAAGAGGAATACAATGAGCAGTTCTTC; CDR3 protein: CASSQEEYNEQFF; V gene: TRBV3-1; CDR3 length: 13; clone size: -; J gene: TRBJ2-1; D gene: -
CDR3 DNA: TGTGCCATCAGTGAGATCGACCCGAACACTGAAGCTTTCTTT; CDR3 protein: CAISEIDPNTEAFF; V gene: TRBV10-3; CDR3 length: 14; clone size: -; J gene: TRBJ1-1; D gene: -